This is a list of T cell receptor beta chains from one sample in a study of cytomegalovirus exposure and HLA in healthy donors. Generated by immunoSEQ multiplex PCR, the TCRdb table keeps only in-frame clones and is missing some. Here the sample spans about 220,000 clones, around four fifths being singletons. The sequencing input was PBMCs. The receptor source for this set is a boy aged 2 to 9 in good health and CMV-seronegative. The CDR3 runs from the conserved cysteine through the conserved F or W. D genes are given only for firm matches. Size is stated for part of the rows, as once, few or many counts, or as a class when the clone is expanded.

D: TRBD1
J: TRBJ1-1
size: NA
V: TRBV23-1
CDR3: CASSPSRQGMNTEAFF
DNA: TGCGCCAGCAGTCCCTCCCGACAGGGGATGAACACTGAAGCTTTCTTT

D: NA
J: TRBJ2-2
size: NA
V: TRBV4-1
CDR3: CASSNSRTGELFF
DNA: TGCGCCAGCAGCAACAGTAGAACCGGGGAGCTGTTTTTT

D: TRBD2
J: TRBJ2-1
size: NA
V: TRBV10-1
CDR3: CASSASGGSYNEQFF
DNA: TGCGCCAGCAGTGCGAGCGGGGGCTCGTACAATGAGCAGTTCTTC

D: TRBD2
J: TRBJ2-2
size: NA
V: TRBV2
CDR3: CASRGLAEDTGELFF
DNA: TGTGCCAGCAGGGGACTAGCGGAGGACACCGGGGAGCTGTTTTTT

D: TRBD1
J: TRBJ1-6
size: NA
V: TRBV9
CDR3: CASSVETGVLPLHF
DNA: TGTGCCAGCAGCGTAGAGACAGGGGTTTTACCCCTCCACTTT

D: TRBD2
J: TRBJ2-7
size: NA
V: TRBV27
CDR3: CASSGLAGGYEQYF
DNA: TGTGCCAGCTCGGGACTAGCGGGAGGCTACGAGCAGTACTTC

D: NA
J: TRBJ2-2
size: NA
V: TRBV27
CDR3: CASSLLAMNTGELFF
DNA: TGTGCCAGCAGTTTACTAGCGATGAACACCGGGGAGCTGTTTTTT

D: TRBD2
J: TRBJ2-7
size: NA
V: TRBV2
CDR3: CASSESLAGRYEQYF
DNA: TGTGCCAGCAGTGAATCGCTAGCGGGACGGTACGAGCAGTACTTC

D: NA
J: TRBJ2-2
size: NA
V: TRBV7-3
CDR3: CASSLGGANTGELFF
DNA: TGTGCCAGCAGCTTAGGGGGCGCGAACACCGGGGAGCTGTTTTTT

D: TRBD1
J: TRBJ1-1
size: NA
V: TRBV6-4
CDR3: CASSPDRGRAFF
DNA: TGTGCCAGCAGCCCGGACAGGGGGCGAGCTTTCTTT

D: NA
J: TRBJ2-1
size: NA
V: TRBV5-6
CDR3: CASSLPRTTYNEQFF
DNA: TGTGCCAGCAGCTTGCCCCGGACAACCTACAATGAGCAGTTCTTC

D: TRBD1
J: TRBJ2-7
size: NA
V: TRBV27
CDR3: CASSLRQGRDEQYF
DNA: TGTGCCAGCAGTTTACGACAGGGTAGAGACGAGCAGTACTTC

D: TRBD2
J: TRBJ2-3
size: NA
V: TRBV6-6
CDR3: CASRDLSGGGKPQYF
DNA: TGTGCCAGCAGGGACCTTAGCGGGGGGGGGAAGCCGCAGTATTTT

D: NA
J: TRBJ2-5
size: NA
V: TRBV10-1
CDR3: CASSEQPQETQYF
DNA: TGCGCCAGCAGTGAACAGCCCCAAGAGACCCAGTACTTC

D: TRBD1
J: TRBJ1-2
size: NA
V: TRBV6-1
CDR3: CASPGTASNYGYTF
DNA: TGTGCCAGCCCAGGGACAGCCTCTAACTATGGCTACACCTTC

D: TRBD2
J: TRBJ2-1
size: NA
V: TRBV7-2
CDR3: CASSLPSGRGGNEQFF
DNA: TGTGCCAGCAGCCTCCCTAGCGGGAGGGGGGGCAATGAGCAGTTCTTC

D: TRBD1
J: TRBJ1-2
size: NA
V: TRBV9
CDR3: CASSVRTGPNYGYTF
DNA: TGTGCCAGCAGCGTCCGGACAGGGCCAAACTATGGCTACACCTTC

D: TRBD2
J: TRBJ2-2
size: NA
V: TRBV5-4
CDR3: CASSFPGGPPTGELFF
DNA: TGTGCCAGCAGCTTTCCGGGAGGGCCCCCAACCGGGGAGCTGTTTTTT

D: TRBD2
J: TRBJ2-3
size: NA
V: TRBV7-9
CDR3: CASSLVLAGEGDTQYF
DNA: TGTGCCAGCAGCTTAGTCCTAGCGGGAGAGGGGGATACGCAGTATTTT

D: NA
J: TRBJ2-2
size: few
V: TRBV6-5
CDR3: CASSYSRIPSSGELFF
DNA: TGTGCCAGCAGTTACTCCAGGATACCCTCGAGCGGGGAGCTGTTTTTT

D: TRBD1
J: TRBJ1-2
size: NA
V: TRBV7-9
CDR3: CASSLRKGQAGYGYTF
DNA: TGTGCCAGCAGCTTAAGGAAAGGACAGGCGGGCTATGGCTACACCTTC

D: TRBD1
J: TRBJ2-7
size: NA
V: TRBV10-3
CDR3: CAISDDRVSYEQYF
DNA: TGTGCCATCAGTGACGACAGGGTCTCCTACGAGCAGTACTTC

D: NA
J: TRBJ2-5
size: NA
V: TRBV25-1
CDR3: CASSEMSGSQETQYF
DNA: TGTGCCAGCAGTGAAATGTCAGGGTCGCAAGAGACCCAGTACTTC

D: NA
J: TRBJ1-2
size: NA
V: TRBV11-2
CDR3: CASSFQGIGVYGYTF
DNA: TGTGCCAGCAGCTTTCAGGGGATTGGAGTCTATGGCTACACCTTC

D: NA
J: TRBJ2-7
size: NA
V: TRBV6-5
CDR3: CASSPGDSYEQYF
DNA: TGTGCCAGCAGTCCAGGGGATTCCTACGAGCAGTACTTC

D: NA
J: TRBJ2-7
size: NA
V: TRBV30
CDR3: CAGSRDSYEQYF
DNA: TGTGCCGGGTCCCGGGACTCCTACGAGCAGTACTTC

D: TRBD1
J: TRBJ1-5
size: NA
V: TRBV7-2
CDR3: CASSFPGQRQPQHF
DNA: TGTGCCAGCAGCTTCCCGGGACAGAGACAGCCCCAGCATTTT

D: TRBD1
J: TRBJ1-2
size: NA
V: TRBV27
CDR3: CASSSTGGGYTF
DNA: TGTGCCAGCAGTAGCACAGGGGGCGGCTACACCTTC

D: NA
J: TRBJ2-3
size: once
V: TRBV7-9
CDR3: CASSLGSLDTQYF
DNA: TGTGCCAGCAGCTTAGGATCACTAGATACGCAGTATTTT

D: TRBD2
J: TRBJ2-5
size: NA
V: TRBV5-4
CDR3: CASSPGGGAGETQYF
DNA: TGTGCCAGCAGCCCCGGGGGGGGCGCGGGCGAGACCCAGTACTTC

D: TRBD2
J: TRBJ2-2
size: NA
V: TRBV7-3
CDR3: CATRRDYNTGELFF
DNA: TGTGCCACCCGGCGGGACTACAACACCGGGGAGCTGTTTTTT